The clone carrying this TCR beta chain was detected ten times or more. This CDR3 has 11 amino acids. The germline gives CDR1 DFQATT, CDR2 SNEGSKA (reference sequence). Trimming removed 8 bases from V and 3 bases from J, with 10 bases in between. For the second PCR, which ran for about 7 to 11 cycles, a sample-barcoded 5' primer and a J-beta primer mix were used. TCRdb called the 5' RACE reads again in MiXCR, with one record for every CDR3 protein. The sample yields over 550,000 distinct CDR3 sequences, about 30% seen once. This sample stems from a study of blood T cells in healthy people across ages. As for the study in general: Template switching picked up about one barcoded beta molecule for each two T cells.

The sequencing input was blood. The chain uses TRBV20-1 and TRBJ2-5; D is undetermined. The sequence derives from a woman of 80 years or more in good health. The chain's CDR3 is CSFSREETQYF. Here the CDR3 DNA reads TGCAGTTTTTCTAGGGAAGAGACCCAGTACTTC.